The 32 T cell receptor beta chains given below trace back to one sample, sequenced in a study of beta chain features in type 1 diabetes (dated by TCRdb to the late 2010s). Their target antigens are unknown. The investigation overall reported the following: In all four CD4+ subsets, TCRB CDR3 length was moderately but significantly shorter in type 1 diabetes patients.

The library was produced with the immunoSEQ multiplex PCR assay. The High Capacity cDNA Reverse Transcription Kit was used to reverse transcribe all of the isolated RNA, meaning that expressed TCRB transcripts were what got sequenced. The clones in this table, taken by TCRdb from immuneACCESS, are in-frame only. Not every clone is retained; where verified, under half of the shortfall comes from an unresolved V gene, and the cause of the rest is unknown. The sample yields around 100,000 clones; 28% were counted once. The ten largest make up 0.5% to 0.55% of the sample. The sequenced sample consisted of central memory CD4+ T cells from blood. Receptors were obtained from a woman under 30 with type 1 diabetes.

V usage is TRBV28 and J usage is TRBJ2-1; D is undetermined. The germline V and J ends were trimmed by 1 base and 0 bases, with 7 bases remaining between them. From germline, CDR1 is MDHEN and CDR2 SYDVKM. CDR3 length: 15 residues. Written as DNA, the CDR3 is TGTGCCAGCAGTTTATACGGGTACTCCTACAATGAGCAGTTCTTC. Its translation: CASSLYGYSYNEQFF.

This clone has just a few counts. V usage is TRBV5-1 and J usage is TRBJ2-7; 8 nucleotides line up with TRBD1. V was pared by 0 bases and J by 6 bases, with 8 bases of the junction left unmatched. There are 15 residues in the CDR3. Germline V CDR1 and CDR2: SGHRS, YFSETQ. The CDR3 spells CASSLARTGRGEQYF. CDR3 nucleotides: TGCGCCAGCAGCTTGGCCAGGACAGGGCGGGGCGAGCAGTACTTC.

This clone was recorded a few times. CDR3 loop: CASSQDQGSSETQYF. The CDR3 DNA follows: TGTGCCAGCAGCCAAGATCAGGGCAGCTCAGAGACCCAGTACTTC. The genes are TRBV4-2 and TRBJ2-5; D possibly corresponds to TRBD1 (5 bases). Germline loops: CDR1 LGHNA, CDR2 YNFKEQ. V lost 0 bases and J lost 4, with 12 bases in between. This CDR3 region has 15 residues.

This sequence joins TRBV7-9 and TRBJ2-5, with TRBD2 matching 13 bases. The V gene end was trimmed by 5 bases and the J gene end by 2 bases; junction bases not matched to a gene: 14. This CDR3 comprises 19 residues. From germline, CDR1 is SEHNR and CDR2 FQNEAQ (reference sequence). As DNA, the CDR3 is TGTGCCAGCAGCCCATTAAACCCCGGGGGACTAGCGGGGCAAGAGACCCAGTACTTC. This gives the protein CASSPLNPGGLAGQETQYF.

As regards this clone: Different DNA sequences within this sample yield the same CDR3. The chain has TRBV19 and TRBJ2-1, with 7 bases lining up with TRBD1. The V and J ends lost 5 bases and 15 bases, in that order; junction bases with no gene match: 19. This CDR3 region has 15 residues. Germline values: CDR1 LNHDA, CDR2 SQIVND (reference sequence). Written as DNA, the CDR3 is TGTGCCAGTAGTCCCGGAGCCCTAGGACAGGAGAAAGTGTTCTTC. It specifies CASSPGALGQEKVFF.

This clone was detected a few times. The CDR3 nucleotides are TGTGCCAGCAGCGTAGTCGTCACAGGGGGAGGCTACACCTTC. This encodes CASSVVVTGGGYTF. The chain is built from TRBV9 and TRBJ1-2; TRBD1 agrees at 8 bases. The CDR3 is 14 amino acids. CDR1 and CDR2 (germline): SGDLS, YYNGEE. J gave up 8 bases and V 0 bases, and 6 bases lay outside the gene matches.

This clone was counted only a few times. The chain joins TRBV11-2 to TRBJ2-5; 9 positions agree with TRBD2. J was trimmed by 7 bases and V by 1 base; bases with no gene match: 10. This CDR3 is 16 amino acids long. The germline V gene has CDR1 SGHAT and CDR2 FQNNGV. This chain's CDR3 is CASSLGVASGTPTQYF. The CDR3 DNA follows: TGTGCCAGCAGCTTAGGGGTAGCTAGCGGGACTCCGACCCAGTACTTC.

The J gene is TRBJ2-3, the V gene TRBV6-5, with D perhaps matching TRBD2 (6 bases). V gave up 0 bases and J gave up 6 bases, with 16 bases separating them. Germline loops: CDR1 MNHEY, CDR2 SVGAGI. This CDR3 has 16 residues. The CDR3 DNA reads as TGTGCCAGCAGTTACTCGGAGACGGGACTGGCGGATACGCAGTATTTT. It yields the protein CASSYSETGLADTQYF.

This chain connects TRBV28 to TRBJ2-7; 9 bases map to TRBD2. With 3 bases clipped from V and 5 bases from J, the junction kept 5 bases outside the gene matches. CDR3 length equals 14 residues. Germline assignment: CDR1 MDHEN and CDR2 SYDVKM. CDR3 coding DNA: TGTGCCAGCAGTTTGGGGACTAGCAGAAACGAGCAGTACGTC. This sequence encodes CASSLGTSRNEQYV.

In nucleotides, the CDR3 is TGCGCCAGCAGCTCGGGACTAGCGGGCGTCACAGATACGCAGTATTTT. It encodes CASSSGLAGVTDTQYF. The rearrangement links TRBV5-1 to TRBJ2-3; TRBD2 matches at 12 bases. J lost 2 bases, V lost 3 bases, and 4 bases had no gene match. The CDR3 is made up of 16 amino acids. Germline V gene lookup returns CDR1 SGHRS and CDR2 YFSETQ.

This clone was recorded only once. This rearrangement joins TRBV14 to TRBJ1-1; TRBD1 might be the D (5 bases). CDR1 is SGHDN and CDR2 is FVKESK in the germline V gene. CDR3 length equals 14 residues. V shed 4 bases and J shed 0 bases, with 9 bases lying between them. DNA of the CDR3: TGTGCCAGCAGCCGTCTCAGGGTGAACACTGAAGCTTTCTTT. Its protein product is CASSRLRVNTEAFF.

There are a few counts of this clone. This chain connects TRBV6-1 to TRBJ2-7, with 8 bases identical to TRBD2. The J segment lost 0 bases and the V segment lost 6 bases, leaving 7 bases of the junction unmatched. The CDR3 consists of 15 residues. Germline-derived CDR1 and CDR2 are MNHNS and SASEGT. CDR3 in amino acids: CASRTEAGASYEQYV. CDR3 in DNA: TGTGCCAGCAGGACCGAAGCGGGGGCCTCCTACGAGCAGTACGTC.

This clone appeared a few times. The chain combines TRBV5-4 with TRBJ2-3; D is uncertain. Germline assignment: CDR1 SGHNT and CDR2 YYREEE (reference sequence). Trimming pared 2 bases from V and 1 base from J, leaving 8 bases between. The CDR3 runs to 14 residues. The CDR3 reads CASSLLQRTDTQYF. The CDR3 nucleotides are TGTGCCAGCAGCTTATTACAACGCACAGATACGCAGTATTTT.

To note about this clone: Other DNA variants within this sample encode the same CDR3. The V and J genes are TRBV27 and TRBJ2-1, with D possibly being TRBD2 (6 bases). This CDR3 has 15 residues. V lost 5 bases and J 4 bases, leaving 15 bases between the germline ends. Looked up from germline, CDR1 is MNHEY and CDR2 is SMNVEV (reference sequence). CDR3 region: CASSRSLASYNEQFF. The CDR3 DNA is TGTGCCAGCAGTCGGTCCCTAGCGTCTTACAATGAGCAGTTCTTC.

This clone was counted many times. This sequence joins TRBV7-9 and TRBJ2-1; 7 bases align to TRBD1. The junction had 17 bases not matched to a gene; V was cut back by 7 bases and J by 8 bases. The V gene's germline CDR1 is SEHNR and CDR2 FQNEAQ (reference sequence). This CDR3 is 16 amino acids long. For the CDR3, the DNA is TGTGCCAGCAACCAACAGGGATTCAGGGGGATCTATGAGCAGTTCTTC. It encodes CASNQQGFRGIYEQFF.

This clone was seen a few times. The J gene is TRBJ2-1, the V gene TRBV28, with TRBD1 identical over 11 bases. The CDR3 runs to 15 residues. Germline-derived CDR1 and CDR2 are MDHEN and SYDVKM. V shed 4 bases and J 6 bases; nucleotides not matched to a gene: 5. The CDR3 region has the DNA TGTGCCAGCAGTTCACCCGGGACAGGGGGCAATGAGCAGTTCTTC. It is translated as CASSSPGTGGNEQFF.

The chain has TRBV4-1 and TRBJ1-4; TRBD1 matches at 7 bases. The V gene's germline CDR1 is MGHRA and CDR2 YSYEKL. There are 16 residues in the CDR3. V shed 1 base, J shed 5 bases, and the junction held 7 bases outside the gene matches. Here the CDR3 reads CASSQVGTAQNEKLFF. For the CDR3, the DNA is TGCGCCAGCAGCCAAGTCGGGACAGCGCAAAATGAAAAACTGTTTTTT.

This chain links TRBV28 with TRBJ2-7; TRBD1 matches 12 bases. CDR3 size: 13 residues. Germline V lookup: CDR1 MDHEN, CDR2 SYDVKM. Here the CDR3 reads CASSLSGTGGWAV. Here the CDR3 DNA reads TGTGCCAGCAGTCTATCCGGGACAGGGGGCTGGGCTGTC.

The chain employs TRBV10-3 and TRBJ2-5, with D possibly matching TRBD2 (6 bases). V was trimmed by 2 bases and J by 1 base, leaving 11 bases between them. The CDR3 is 15 amino acids. Per the germline V gene, CDR1 is ENHRY and CDR2 is SYGVKD. The CDR3 DNA reads as TGTGCCATCAGTGAGAATACGGGAGTCCAAGAGACCCAGTACTTC. Amino acid sequence: CAISENTGVQETQYF.

This clone was seen more than once but under ten times. CDR3 nucleotides: TGTGCCAGCGGCGAGTTCCCGACCCGAGGGGGATCCTACAATGAGCAGTTCTTC. Translated, it gives CASGEFPTRGGSYNEQFF. V gene TRBV7-9 combines with J gene TRBJ2-1, with a possible D match to TRBD1 (6 bases). The germline gives CDR1 SEHNR, CDR2 FQNEAQ (reference sequence). This CDR3 spans 18 amino acids. Trimming took 8 bases from V and 1 from J, leaving 24 bases between them.

This clone was counted only a few times. V is TRBV7-2 and J is TRBJ1-4, with a weak D call TRBD1 (6 bases). V lost 5 bases and J lost 6, with 10 bases in between. The CDR3 has 13 residues. From germline, CDR1 is SGHTA and CDR2 FQGNSA. Here the CDR3 DNA reads TGTGCCAGCAGCAGGGGGGGATATGAAAAACTGTTTTTT. As protein: CASSRGGYEKLFF.

Here the CDR3 DNA reads TGTGCCAGCAGTGTAGCGTCGAGCTCCTACAATGAGCAGTTCTTC. The encoded protein is CASSVASSSYNEQFF. The rearrangement joins TRBV25-1 to TRBJ2-1; the D gene is possibly TRBD2 (5 bases). The CDR3 is made up of 15 amino acids. Germline CDR1 MGHDK, CDR2 SYGVNS. The V end was cut by 4 bases, the J end by 0 bases, with 10 bases between.

This clone was picked up a small number of times. This sample also contains other DNA sequences that code for the same CDR3. The chain has TRBV19 and TRBJ2-1; perhaps TRBD2 as D (6 bases). Looked up from germline, CDR1 is LNHDA and CDR2 is SQIVND (reference sequence). V lost 4 bases and J 5 bases, leaving 15 bases between the germline ends. There are 15 residues in the CDR3. CDR3 nucleotide sequence: TGTGCCAGTAGTACCCCGCGGGGCGGGGACAATGAGCAGTTCTTC. Encoded protein: CASSTPRGGDNEQFF. Using reference TRBV19 and TRBJ2-1 for the parts outside the CDR3, the full variable domain is DGGITQSPKYLFRKEGQNVTLSCEQNLNHDAMYWYRQDPGQGLRLIYYSQIVNDFQKGDIAEGYSVSREKKESFPLTVTSAQKNPTAFYLCASSTPRGGDNEQFFGPGTRLTVL.

This clone occurred a few times. The CDR3 region is CASSPNLAGADTQYF. The CDR3 DNA is TGTGCCAGCTCACCCAACTTAGCGGGAGCAGATACGCAGTATTTT. The chain carries TRBV18 and TRBJ2-3, with 9 nucleotides matching TRBD2. Germline V gene sequence: CDR1 KGHSH, CDR2 LQKENI. The CDR3 runs to 15 residues. With V trimmed by 3 bases and J by 4 bases, 5 bases remained unmatched.

This clone was picked up a small number of times. The CDR3 region is CASSGGLADTGELFF. Written as DNA, the CDR3 is TGCGCCAGCAGTGGGGGACTAGCGGACACCGGGGAGCTGTTTTTT. V is TRBV10-1 and J is TRBJ2-2, with 11 bases matching TRBD2. With V trimmed by 4 bases and J by 3 bases, 1 base remained unmatched. CDR3 size: 15 residues. Per germline, CDR1 WNHNN and CDR2 SYGVQD (reference sequence).

This sequence joins TRBV7-3 and TRBJ2-3; D perhaps matches TRBD1 (5 bases). CDR3 length equals 14 residues. Per germline, CDR1 SGHTA and CDR2 FQGTGA. Trimming removed 0 bases at V and 1 base at J, with 5 bases between. The CDR3 coding sequence is TGTGCCAGCAGCTTAACAGGGGGCACAGATACGCAGTATTTT. It translates to CASSLTGGTDTQYF.

The chain has TRBV10-2 and TRBJ2-2, with D possibly TRBD2 on 6 matching bases. The CDR3 sequence is 13 residues long. The germline gives CDR1 WSHSY, CDR2 SAAADI. The V end was cut by 11 bases, the J end by 2 bases, with 12 bases between. The CDR3 here is CAARDFNTGELFF. The CDR3 DNA reads TGCGCCGCCCGGGACTTCAACACCGGGGAGCTGTTTTTT.

The rearrangement links TRBV5-4 to TRBJ2-6; D remains ambiguous. Germline V lookup: CDR1 SGHNT, CDR2 YYREEE (reference sequence). V lost 4 bases and J 0 bases, leaving 8 bases between the germline ends. This CDR3 region has 15 residues. The CDR3: CASSHSSSGANVLTF. In nucleotides, the CDR3 is TGTGCCAGCAGCCACAGTTCCTCTGGGGCCAACGTCCTGACTTTC.

The chain has TRBV4-1 and TRBJ2-1; TRBD2 matches 12 bases. This CDR3 region has 19 residues. Trimming at V came to 1 base and at J to 7 bases, leaving 14 bases not matched to a gene. Germline CDR1 reads MGHRA; CDR2 reads YSYEKL. The CDR3 DNA reads TGCGCCAGCAGCCAAGCTCGACTACGACTAGCGGGAGAGCGTAATGAGCAGTTCTTC. Its protein is CASSQARLRLAGERNEQFF.

This clone was observed a few times. One end of the junction does not line up with germline, which may come from a read error. This chain links TRBV2 with TRBJ1-2; perhaps TRBD1 as D (6 bases). From germline, CDR1 is SNHLY and CDR2 FYNNEI. The CDR3 covers 14 residues. The CDR3 sequence: CASISGHREGARAF. In DNA, the CDR3 is TGTGCCAGCATCTCTGGGCACAGGGAAGGAGCTAGGGCCTTC.

This clone was observed a few times. The chain has TRBV19 and TRBJ1-3; D is possibly TRBD1 (5 bases). This CDR3 comprises 15 residues. The V gene lost 5 bases and the J gene lost 0 bases, with 11 bases spanning the gap. Germline V gene data show CDR1 as LNHDA and CDR2 as SQIVND (reference sequence). CDR3 DNA sequence: TGTGCCAGTAGTTTTAACGGGGGCTCTGGAAACACCATATATTTT. Amino acids: CASSFNGGSGNTIYF.

This clone was picked up a small number of times. The rearrangement links TRBV30 to TRBJ1-4; D gene unclear. The germline V gene has CDR1 GTSNPN and CDR2 SVGIG (reference sequence). V lost 4 bases and J 5 bases, leaving 8 bases between the germline ends. The CDR3 covers 12 residues. CDR3 DNA sequence: TGTGCCTGGAACACAGAGAATGAAAAACTGTTTTTT. Translation: CAWNTENEKLFF.